The rows below give T cell receptor beta chains drawn from one sample of a study of blood T cell repertoires in COVID-19. Profiling relied on immunoSEQ multiplex PCR, and the TCRdb table lists in-frame clones only, not all of them. The sample contains more than 150,000 clones, 80% to 85% of which appear only once. Material: peripheral blood. The receptors come from a woman aged 40 to 50 with acute or convalescent COVID-19. The CDR3 runs from the conserved cysteine through the conserved F or W. Each record gives: clone size, J gene, D gene, V gene, CDR3 DNA, CDR3 protein. The D gene is left open where the match is weak. Expanded clones get a size class; other rows say once, few or many, or leave the size out.

-	TRBJ1-1	-	TRBV7-9	TGTGCCAGCAGCTTGGGGGGGCCGAGGACTGAAGCTTTCTTT	CASSLGGPRTEAFF
-	TRBJ1-3	TRBD1	TRBV19	TGTGCCAGTAGCCGGGGACAGGGGGCTTTTGGAAACACCATATATTTT	CASSRGQGAFGNTIYF
-	TRBJ2-7	-	TRBV28	TGTGCCAGCAGTTTATGGCCAGGAAGAGCCTACGAGCAGTACTTC	CASSLWPGRAYEQYF
-	TRBJ2-1	TRBD2	TRBV7-2	TGTGCCAGCAGCTTAAGGTCTAGCGGGAGTCGTACGGCGCGCAATGAGCAGTTCTTC	CASSLRSSGSRTARNEQFF
-	TRBJ1-5	TRBD1	TRBV28	TGTGCCACCCATTGGGGACAGACGAATCAGCCCCAGCATTTT	CATHWGQTNQPQHF
-	TRBJ1-2	-	TRBV29-1	TGCAGCGTTGACCTTTCAGGTGATCTCTATGGCTACACCTTC	CSVDLSGDLYGYTF
-	TRBJ1-2	TRBD1	TRBV27	TGTGCCAGCAGTTTACACCAGGGGGAGGCGGGCTACACCTTC	CASSLHQGEAGYTF
-	TRBJ2-1	-	TRBV11-2	TGTGCCAGCAGCTTACGGGGAAACTACAATGAGCAGTTCTTC	CASSLRGNYNEQFF
-	TRBJ1-5	-	TRBV20-1	TGCAGTGCGAGTAAGGGGGTGGATCAGCCCCAGCATTTT	CSASKGVDQPQHF
-	TRBJ1-4	-	TRBV9	TGTGCCAGCAGCGCCCAGCGAGGAGGTGAAAAACTGTTTTTT	CASSAQRGGEKLFF
-	TRBJ1-1	-	TRBV9	TGTGCCAGCAGCGTGAGCGCGATGAACACTGAAGCTTTCTTT	CASSVSAMNTEAFF
-	TRBJ2-1	TRBD1	TRBV5-1	TGCGCCAGCAGTCCCGGGACAGGGGGGAACAGGGCGCTCTTC	CASSPGTGGNRALF
-	TRBJ2-7	-	TRBV28	TGTGCCAGCAGCTGGCCGGGTATACAAGATTCCTACGAGCAGTACTTC	CASSWPGIQDSYEQYF
-	TRBJ2-3	-	TRBV10-1	TGCGCCAGCAGTGAGTCGGGCCCGTCGAAGCAGTATTTT	CASSESGPSKQYF
few	TRBJ2-2	TRBD2	TRBV5-4	TGTGCCAGCAGCACGGGACTAGACACCGGGGAGCTGTTTTTT	CASSTGLDTGELFF
-	TRBJ1-4	-	TRBV3-1/TRBV3-2	TGTGCCAGCAGCCAACTTCTCGGGGAGAATGAAAAACTGTTTTTT	CASSQLLGENEKLFF
-	TRBJ1-5	TRBD1	TRBV6-5	TGTGCCAGCAGGCAGGGGGCGGGACAGCCCCAGCATTTT	CASRQGAGQPQHF
-	TRBJ2-5	-	TRBV24-1	TGTGCCACCAGTGACCCCTCCGGGACGGGGAGGGAGACCCAGTACTTC	CATSDPSGTGRETQYF
-	TRBJ2-2	TRBD2	TRBV28	TGTGCCAGCAGTTCAAGACTAGCGGGAGGGCCAAGGCGTGGCGGGGAGCTGTTTTTT	CASSSRLAGGPRRGGELFF
-	TRBJ1-1	-	TRBV28	TGTGCCAGCAGCCCGAGGTGGAACACTGAAGCTTTCTTT	CASSPRWNTEAFF